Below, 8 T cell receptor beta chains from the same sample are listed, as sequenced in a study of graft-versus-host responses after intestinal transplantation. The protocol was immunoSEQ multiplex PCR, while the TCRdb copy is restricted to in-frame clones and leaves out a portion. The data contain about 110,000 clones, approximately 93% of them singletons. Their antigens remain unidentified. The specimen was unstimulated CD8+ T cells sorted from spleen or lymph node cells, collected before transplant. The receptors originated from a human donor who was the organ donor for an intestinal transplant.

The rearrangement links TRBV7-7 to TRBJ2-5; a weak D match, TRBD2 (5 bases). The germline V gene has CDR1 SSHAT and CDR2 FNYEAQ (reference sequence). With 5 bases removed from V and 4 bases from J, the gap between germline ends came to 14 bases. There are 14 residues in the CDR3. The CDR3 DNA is TGTGCCAGCAGCCCCGGGGATTATGGAGAGACCCAGTACTTC. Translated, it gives CASSPGDYGETQYF.

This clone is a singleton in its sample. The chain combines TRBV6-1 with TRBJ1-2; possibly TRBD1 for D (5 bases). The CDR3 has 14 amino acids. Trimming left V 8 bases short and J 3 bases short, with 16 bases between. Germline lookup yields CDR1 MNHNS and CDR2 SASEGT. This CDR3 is CASRGEGVHYGYTF. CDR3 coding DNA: TGTGCCAGCCGGGGGGAGGGAGTGCACTATGGCTACACCTTC.

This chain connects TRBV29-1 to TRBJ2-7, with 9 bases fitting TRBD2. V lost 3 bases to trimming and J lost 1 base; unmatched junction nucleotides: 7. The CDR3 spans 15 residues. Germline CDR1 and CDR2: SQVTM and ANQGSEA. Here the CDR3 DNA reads TGCAGCGTTGAGTCAAAGAGCGGGAGGTCCTACGAGCAGTACTTC. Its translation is CSVESKSGRSYEQYF.

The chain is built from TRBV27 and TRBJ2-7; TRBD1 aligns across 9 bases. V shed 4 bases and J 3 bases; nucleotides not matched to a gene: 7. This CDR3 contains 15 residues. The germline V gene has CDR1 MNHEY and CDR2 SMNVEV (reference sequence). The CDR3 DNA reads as TGTGCCAGCAGTTCCACAGGGGGCGAGATCTACGAGCAGTACTTC. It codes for CASSSTGGEIYEQYF.

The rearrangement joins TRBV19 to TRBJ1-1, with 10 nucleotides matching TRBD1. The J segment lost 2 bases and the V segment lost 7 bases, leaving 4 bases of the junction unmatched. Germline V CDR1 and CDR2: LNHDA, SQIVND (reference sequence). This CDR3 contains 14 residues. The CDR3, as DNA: TGTGCCAGTACCAGACAGGGGGCAAACACTGAAGCTTTCTTT. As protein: CASTRQGANTEAFF.

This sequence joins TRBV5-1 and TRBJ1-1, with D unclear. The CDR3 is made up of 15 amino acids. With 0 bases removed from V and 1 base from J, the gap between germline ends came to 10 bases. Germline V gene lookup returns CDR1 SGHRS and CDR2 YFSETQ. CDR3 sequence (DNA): TGCGCCAGCAGCTTGGACGGCTTAAGGAACACTGAAGCTTTCTTT. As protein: CASSLDGLRNTEAFF. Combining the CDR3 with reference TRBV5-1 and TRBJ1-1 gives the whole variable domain KAGVTQTPRYLIKTRGQQVTLSCSPISGHRSVSWYQQTPGQGLQFLFEYFSETQRNKGNFPGRFSGRQFSNSRSEMNVSTLELGDSALYLCASSLDGLRNTEAFFGQGTRLTVV.

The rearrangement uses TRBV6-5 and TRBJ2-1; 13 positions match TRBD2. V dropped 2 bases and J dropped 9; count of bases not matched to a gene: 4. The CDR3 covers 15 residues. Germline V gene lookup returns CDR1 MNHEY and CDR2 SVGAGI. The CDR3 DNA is TGTGCCAGCAGTTACGGGACTAGCGGGAACGGTGAGCAGTTCTTC. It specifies CASSYGTSGNGEQFF.

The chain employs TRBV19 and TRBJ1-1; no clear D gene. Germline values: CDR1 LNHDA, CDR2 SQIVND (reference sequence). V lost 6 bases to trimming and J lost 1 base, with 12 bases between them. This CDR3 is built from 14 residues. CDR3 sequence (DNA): TGTGCCAGTAGCATCCGAATCTCGAACACTGAAGCTTTCTTT. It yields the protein CASSIRISNTEAFF.